A single sample gave rise to the 10 T cell receptor beta chains below, sequenced in a study of T cells expressing NK-cell markers. From the 5' RACE reads, TCRdb lists one entry per CDR3 protein and no DNA. Listed are hundreds of thousands of distinct CDR3 sequences; about 7.1% falls within the top ten. The specimen sequenced was blood T cells: a sorted CD56 or NKG2C T cell subset, CD4+ or CD8+ T cells, or bulk PBMC T cells (not recorded which). The receptors here all came from a woman between 18 and 70 years old in good health.

V is TRBV12-3 or TRBV12-4 and J is TRBJ2-1; TCRdb gives TRBD2 as the D gene, but with no DNA this cannot be confirmed. The CDR3 runs 15 residues. The CDR3 loop is CASSLTLGYYNEQFF.

The chain's CDR3 is CASSLGSRSGNEQFF. The chain is built from TRBV11-2 and TRBJ2-1; TCRdb gives TRBD2 as the D gene, but with no DNA this cannot be confirmed. CDR1 and CDR2 (germline): SGHAT, FQNNGV. The CDR3 spans 15 residues.

The rearrangement joins TRBV28 to TRBJ2-1; TCRdb's D call, TRBD1, is unchecked because there is no DNA. CDR1 is MDHEN and CDR2 is SYDVKM in the germline V gene. CDR3 length: 16 amino acids. The CDR3 sequence is CASSLSADPLYNEQFF.

The rearrangement uses TRBV6-5 and TRBJ1-2; there is no DNA to check the TCRdb D call of TRBD1. The CDR3 sequence is 18 residues long. CDR1 and CDR2 (germline): MNHEY, SVGAGI. The CDR3 sequence: CASSYSTQGASFDYGYTF.

The chain joins TRBV10-3 to TRBJ1-1; TCRdb indicates TRBD1, and absent DNA this call remains unverified. The CDR3 runs to 13 residues. Germline CDR1 and CDR2: ENHRY and SYGVKD. CDR3 region: CAIWTGMNTEAFF.

The V gene is TRBV12-3 or TRBV12-4, the J gene TRBJ1-4; TCRdb returns TRBD1, unconfirmable since there is no DNA. The CDR3 consists of 16 residues. CDR3 sequence: CASSPSGRTDTEKLFF.

The chain couples TRBV7-3 to TRBJ2-3; TCRdb's assignment of TRBD2 cannot be checked, as there is no DNA. Germline V gives CDR1 SGHTA, CDR2 FQGTGA. The CDR3 runs to 13 residues. The CDR3 region is CASSLREGDTQYF.

This sequence joins TRBV29-1 and TRBJ2-5; TCRdb's D gene call, TRBD2, goes unchecked for lack of DNA. This CDR3 has 12 amino acids. Germline V gene data show CDR1 as SQVTM and CDR2 as ANQGSEA. The CDR3 sequence is CSVRTSGETQYF.

J is TRBJ2-3 and V is TRBV20-1; TCRdb picks TRBD1, but there is no DNA to check that call. Germline V lookup: CDR1 DFQATT, CDR2 SNEGSKA (reference sequence). The CDR3 is 14 residues long. The CDR3 here is CSATRQGITDTQYF.

The chain carries TRBV11-2 and TRBJ2-1; TCRdb's D gene call, TRBD2, goes unchecked for lack of DNA. This CDR3 comprises 15 residues. Germline V lookup: CDR1 SGHAT, CDR2 FQNNGV. CDR3 region: CASSLFGGRGNEQFF.